Each of the 10 T cell receptor beta chains below was sequenced from the same sample in a study of blood T cell repertoires in COVID-19 (TCRdb year 2020). Library generation was performed with the immunoSEQ multiplex PCR assay. Not all clones reach the TCRdb copy of this immuneACCESS table, which keeps in-frame sequences only. Checked studies attribute under half of the gap to unresolved V genes and leave the rest unexplained. The sample contains around 80,000 clones, about 80% of them found a single time. Clones ranked in the top ten supply 4% to 5.5% of the sample. Sample: peripheral blood. The receptors derive from a woman in her 70s with acute or convalescent COVID-19.

This clone was observed at least ten times. The V call is TRBV6-2 or TRBV6-3, the J call TRBJ2-7, with a tentative D call TRBD1 (5 bases). V lost 0 bases, J lost 3 bases, and 6 bases lay in between. The germline gives CDR1 MNHEY, CDR2 SVGEGT. CDR3 length: 13 amino acids. The CDR3 bases are TGTGCCAGCAGTTACTCAAGGGGCTACGAGCAGTACTTC. Translating it yields CASSYSRGYEQYF.

This chain links TRBV9 with TRBJ1-3; weak D call: TRBD1 (6 bases). This CDR3 region has 16 residues. Germline values: CDR1 SGDLS, CDR2 YYNGEE. With 0 bases removed from V and 1 base from J, the gap between germline ends came to 11 bases. The CDR3 reads CASSVGGGASGNTIYF. Here the CDR3 DNA reads TGTGCCAGCAGCGTAGGGGGGGGCGCTTCTGGAAACACCATATATTTT.

The V gene is TRBV29-1, the J gene TRBJ1-2; D is possibly TRBD1 (5 bases). The CDR3 contains 12 residues. V was trimmed by 7 bases and J by 14 bases, leaving 23 bases between them. The germline V gene encodes CDR1 SQVTM and CDR2 ANQGSEA. The CDR3 bases are TGCAGCGGTCAGGATGGAGGGGTCCCCAATACCTTC. Translating gives CSGQDGGVPNTF. Drawing the rest from reference TRBV29-1 and TRBJ1-2, the complete variable domain is SAVISQKPSRDICQRGTSLTIQCQVDSQVTMMFWYRQQPGQSLTLIATANQGSEATYESGFVIDKFPISRPNLTFSTLTVSNMSPEDSSIYLCSGQDGGVPNTFGSGTRLTVV.

The chain recombines TRBV3-1 (or the pseudogene TRBV3-2) with TRBJ1-4; D might be TRBD1 (5 bases). The germline V gene encodes CDR1 LGHDT and CDR2 YNNKEL (reference sequence). V shed 1 base and J shed 4 bases, with 10 bases lying between them. This CDR3 has 15 amino acids. The CDR3 DNA is TGTGCCAGCAGCCAAGGGGCGGGGGGTAATGAAAAACTGTTTTTT. This encodes CASSQGAGGNEKLFF.

This chain joins TRBV6-1 and TRBJ2-1; 7 bases fit TRBD1. Trimming cost V 2 bases and J 9 bases; bases outside gene matches: 7. Per germline, CDR1 MNHNS and CDR2 SASEGT. The CDR3 extends over 14 amino acids. CDR3 residues: CASSEKGARTEQFF. CDR3 sequence (DNA): TGTGCCAGCAGTGAAAAGGGGGCGAGGACTGAGCAGTTCTTC.

The V and J genes are TRBV5-1 and TRBJ2-7; D gene unclear. Germline CDR1 is SGHRS and CDR2 is YFSETQ. CDR3 length equals 15 residues. Deletions cut 0 bases from V and 0 bases from J, with 10 bases between. The CDR3 loop reads CASSLGPVSSYEQYF. CDR3 DNA sequence: TGCGCCAGCAGCTTGGGCCCAGTGTCCTCCTACGAGCAGTACTTC.

CDR3: CASSVVTGVTEAFF. CDR3 coding DNA: TGTGCCAGCAGCGTAGTGACAGGGGTCACTGAAGCTTTCTTT. The V and J genes are TRBV9 and TRBJ1-1; TRBD1 agrees at 8 bases. J gave up 4 bases and V 0 bases, and 2 bases lay outside the gene matches. CDR3 size: 14 residues. The germline CDR1 and CDR2 sequences are SGDLS and YYNGEE.

This chain connects TRBV5-8 to TRBJ1-1, with TRBD1 identical over 8 bases. This CDR3 contains 15 residues. CDR1 and CDR2 from the germline V gene are SGHTS and YDEGEE. V lost 4 bases, J lost 1 base, and 6 bases stayed unmatched. CDR3 bases: TGTGCCAGCAGCCCTCGGGACAGGACGAACACTGAAGCTTTCTTT. Translated, it gives CASSPRDRTNTEAFF.

The count of this clone is one. The genes are TRBV6-5 and TRBJ1-1; possible D gene TRBD1, 5 bases. The CDR3 runs to 11 residues. CDR1 is MNHEY, CDR2 SVGAGI, per germline. The V end lost 9 bases, the J end lost 6 bases, and 11 bases lay between the germline ends. CDR3 in amino acids: CASLGAAEAFF. Here the CDR3 DNA reads TGTGCCAGTCTAGGGGCGGCTGAAGCTTTCTTT.

The V gene is TRBV2, the J gene TRBJ2-2, with 10 bases matching TRBD2. The CDR3 runs to 15 residues. Germline values: CDR1 SNHLY, CDR2 FYNNEI. J was trimmed by 3 bases and V by 5 bases; bases with no gene match: 3. The CDR3 here is CASSRTSGYTGELFF. CDR3 coding DNA: TGTGCCAGCAGTCGGACTAGCGGCTACACCGGGGAGCTGTTTTTT.